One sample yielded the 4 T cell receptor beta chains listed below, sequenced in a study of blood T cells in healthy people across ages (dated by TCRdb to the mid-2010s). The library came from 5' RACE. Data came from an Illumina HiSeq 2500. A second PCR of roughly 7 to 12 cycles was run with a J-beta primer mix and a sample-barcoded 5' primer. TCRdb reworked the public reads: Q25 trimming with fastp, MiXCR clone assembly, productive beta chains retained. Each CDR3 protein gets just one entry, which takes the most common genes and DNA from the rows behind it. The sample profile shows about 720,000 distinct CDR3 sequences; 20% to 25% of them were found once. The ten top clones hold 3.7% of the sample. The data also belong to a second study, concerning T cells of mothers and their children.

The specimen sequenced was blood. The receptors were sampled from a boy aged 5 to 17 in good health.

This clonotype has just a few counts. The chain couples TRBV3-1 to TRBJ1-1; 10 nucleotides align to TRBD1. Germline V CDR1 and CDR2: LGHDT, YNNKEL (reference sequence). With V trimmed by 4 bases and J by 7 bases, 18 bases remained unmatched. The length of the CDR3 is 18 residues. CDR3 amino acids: CASSPSTGGDPVSHEAFF. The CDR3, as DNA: TGTGCCAGCAGCCCCTCGACAGGGGGCGATCCTGTCTCCCATGAAGCTTTCTTT.

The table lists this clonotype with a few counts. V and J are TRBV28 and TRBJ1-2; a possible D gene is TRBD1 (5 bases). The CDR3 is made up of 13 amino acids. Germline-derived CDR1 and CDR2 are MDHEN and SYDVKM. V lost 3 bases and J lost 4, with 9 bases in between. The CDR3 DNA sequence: TGTGCCAGCAGTTTCGTGAGGGGCTATGGCTACACCTTC. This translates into CASSFVRGYGYTF.

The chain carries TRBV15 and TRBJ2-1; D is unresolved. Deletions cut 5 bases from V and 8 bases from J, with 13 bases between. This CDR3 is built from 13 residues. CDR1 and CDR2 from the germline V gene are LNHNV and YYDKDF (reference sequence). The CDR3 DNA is TGTGCCACCAGCCTCAAAAGGATCGATGAGCAGTTCTTC. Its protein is CATSLKRIDEQFF.

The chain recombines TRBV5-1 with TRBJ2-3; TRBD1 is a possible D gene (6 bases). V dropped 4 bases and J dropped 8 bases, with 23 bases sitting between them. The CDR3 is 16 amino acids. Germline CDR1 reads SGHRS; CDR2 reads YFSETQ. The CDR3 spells CASSTGTSSSVGTQYF. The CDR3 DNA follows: TGCGCCAGCAGCACCGGGACATCATCTTCCGTCGGTACGCAGTATTTT.